A single sample is the source of the 8 T cell receptor beta chains below, sequenced in a study of immune cell composition in non-small cell lung cancer. Normal lung was sampled as far from the tumour as possible, at least 3 cm. Sequencing was performed with immunoSEQ multiplex PCR; in TCRdb, only in-frame clones are kept and a portion is missing. The table shows several thousand clones, with 67% occurring only once. The sample was non-adjacent lung tissue. The receptor source for this set is a human donor with non-small cell lung cancer.

This clone was observed a handful of times. Other nucleotide sequences in the sample specify the same CDR3. This chain connects TRBV2 to TRBJ1-1; D ambiguous. Germline V gene data show CDR1 as SNHLY and CDR2 as FYNNEI. The CDR3 contains 14 residues. V lost 0 bases and J 2 bases, leaving 7 bases between the germline ends. In DNA, the CDR3 is TGTGCCAGCAGTGAAGCCAGGTACAACACTGAAGCTTTCTTT. This encodes CASSEARYNTEAFF.

Written as DNA, the CDR3 is TGTGCCAGGGACACGGGATGGGGGGGCCACCAAGAGACCCAGTACTTC. It codes for CARDTGWGGHQETQYF. The chain employs TRBV2 and TRBJ2-5, with a weak D call TRBD2 (7 bases). The CDR3 loop spans 16 amino acids. Germline CDR1 reads SNHLY; CDR2 reads FYNNEI. The V and J ends lost 9 bases and 0 bases respectively, with 20 bases between them.

By frequency in the sample, this clone is medium-sized. The rearrangement links TRBV5-1 to TRBJ1-1; 7 bases match TRBD1. The V gene end was trimmed by 3 bases and the J gene end by 4 bases; junction bases not matched to a gene: 9. The CDR3 contains 15 residues. CDR1 and CDR2 from the germline V gene are SGHRS and YFSETQ. Here the CDR3 reads CASSYLTGQGTEAFF. DNA of the CDR3: TGCGCCAGCAGCTACCTGACAGGGCAAGGCACTGAAGCTTTCTTT.

This chain links TRBV4-3 with TRBJ1-6; 7 nucleotides match TRBD1. With V trimmed by 6 bases and J by 0 bases, 11 bases remained unmatched. The CDR3 totals 18 residues. Germline CDR1 LGHNA, CDR2 YSLEER. CDR3 sequence reads: CASSPTGAVGSYNSPLHF. The CDR3 DNA reads TGCGCCAGCAGTCCTACAGGGGCCGTCGGCTCCTATAATTCACCCCTCCACTTT.

This clone came up a few times. The rearrangement joins TRBV10-3 to TRBJ1-1; D remains unclear. Germline V gene data show CDR1 as ENHRY and CDR2 as SYGVKD. V dropped 0 bases and J dropped 2 bases, with 7 bases sitting between them. The CDR3 extends over 14 amino acids. In DNA form, the CDR3 reads TGTGCCATCAGTGAGTCGGCAGTTAACACTGAAGCTTTCTTT. Translated, it gives CAISESAVNTEAFF.

This chain links TRBV7-8 with TRBJ1-1, with D possibly being TRBD1 (5 bases). The V end lost 2 bases, the J end lost 4 bases, and 11 bases lay between the germline ends. The CDR3 covers 14 residues. The germline CDR1 and CDR2 sequences are SGHVS and FQNEAQ. CDR3 sequence: CASSLRDLGTEAFF. The CDR3 DNA is TGTGCCAGCAGCTTACGGGACTTGGGCACTGAAGCTTTCTTT.

CDR3 bases: TGTGCCAGCTCACCGTCCGGGACAGGATTCCACAATGAGCAGTTCTTC. Its protein is CASSPSGTGFHNEQFF. The rearrangement uses TRBV18 and TRBJ2-1; 8 bases are shared with TRBD1. The CDR3 sequence is 16 residues long. Unmatched junction bases numbered 9, after V lost 3 bases and J lost 5 bases. CDR1 and CDR2 (germline): KGHSH, LQKENI.

The gene calls are TRBV9 and TRBJ1-6; D not resolved. Trimming cost V 3 bases and J 8 bases, with 9 bases left between them. Germline lookup yields CDR1 SGDLS and CDR2 YYNGEE. The CDR3 has 13 residues. CDR3 residues: CASSALSDSPLHF. The CDR3 nucleotides are TGTGCCAGCAGCGCCCTATCGGATTCACCCCTCCACTTT.